The clone carrying this T cell receptor (beta chain) was detected many times. TCRdb recomputed calls from the 5' RACE reads with MiXCR, one row per CDR3 protein. The profile shows roughly 300,000 distinct CDR3 sequences, 8.2% of them singletons. The data were obtained in a study of T-cell memory formation after mild COVID-19. Germline CDR1 SGHVT, CDR2 SQSDAQ. CDR3 length: 17 amino acids. V shed 2 bases, J shed 4 bases, and the junction held 9 bases outside the gene matches. The chain employs TRBV7-4 and TRBJ1-5; 9 bases are a match to TRBD1. The specimen was PBMCs or a T cell subset sorted from them (not recorded which). The TCR sequence derives from a man between 18 and 35 years old who had mild COVID-19 (a few samples of this study predate the infection). Cell type and time point are not known. DNA of the CDR3: TGTGCCAGCAGCTTACCGCCCGGGACAGGGATTAATCAGCCCCAGCATTTT. It codes for CASSLPPGTGINQPQHF. The full variable domain, completed using reference TRBV7-4 and TRBJ1-5, is GAGVSQSPRYKVAKRGRDVALRCDSISGHVTLYWYRQTLGQGSEVLTYSQSDAQRDKSGRPSGRFSAERPERSVSTLKIQRTEQGDSAVYLCASSLPPGTGINQPQHFGDGTRLSIL.